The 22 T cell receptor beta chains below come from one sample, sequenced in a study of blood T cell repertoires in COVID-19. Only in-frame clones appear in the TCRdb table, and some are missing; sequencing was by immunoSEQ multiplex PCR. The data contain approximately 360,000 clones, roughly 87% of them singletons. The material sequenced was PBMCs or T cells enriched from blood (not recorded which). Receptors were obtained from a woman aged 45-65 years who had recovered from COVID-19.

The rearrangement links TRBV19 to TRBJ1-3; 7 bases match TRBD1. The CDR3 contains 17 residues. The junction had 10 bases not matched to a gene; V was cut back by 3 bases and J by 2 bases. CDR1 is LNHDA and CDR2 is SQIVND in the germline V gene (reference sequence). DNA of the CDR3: TGTGCCAGTAGTATCCGTCCGAGACAGGGCACTGGAAACACCATATATTTT. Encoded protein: CASSIRPRQGTGNTIYF.

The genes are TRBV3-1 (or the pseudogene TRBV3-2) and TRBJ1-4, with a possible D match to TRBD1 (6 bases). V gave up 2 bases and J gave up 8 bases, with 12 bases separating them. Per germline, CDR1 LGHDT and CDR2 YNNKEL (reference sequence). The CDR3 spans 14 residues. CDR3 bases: TGTGCCAGCAGCCAACGGGGGGCAGGGGAAAAACTGTTTTTT. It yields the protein CASSQRGAGEKLFF.

CDR3 DNA: TGTGCCAGCAGCGTAGCAGCGGGGGCCCTTACAGATACGCAGTATTTT. Translation gives CASSVAAGALTDTQYF. The V and J genes are TRBV9 and TRBJ2-3; 8 nucleotides match TRBD2. This CDR3 comprises 16 residues. From germline, CDR1 is SGDLS and CDR2 YYNGEE. With 0 bases clipped from V and 3 bases from J, the junction kept 6 bases outside the gene matches.

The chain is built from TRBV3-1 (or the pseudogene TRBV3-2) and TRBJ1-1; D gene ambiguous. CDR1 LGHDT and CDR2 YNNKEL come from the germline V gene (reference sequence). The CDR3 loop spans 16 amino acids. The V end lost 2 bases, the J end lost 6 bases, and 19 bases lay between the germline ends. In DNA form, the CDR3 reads TGTGCCAGCAGCCAATCTGGTGAGGGCTTTTCGGCTGAAGCTTTCTTT. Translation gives CASSQSGEGFSAEAFF.

The CDR3 sequence is CASSLELTSTEAFF. CDR3 nucleotides: TGTGCCAGCAGCTTGGAGCTGACAAGCACTGAAGCTTTCTTT. V and J are TRBV5-6 and TRBJ1-1; D remains ambiguous. With 0 bases removed from V and 4 bases from J, the gap between germline ends came to 10 bases. Germline V gives CDR1 SGHDT, CDR2 YYEEEE. The CDR3 is made up of 14 amino acids.

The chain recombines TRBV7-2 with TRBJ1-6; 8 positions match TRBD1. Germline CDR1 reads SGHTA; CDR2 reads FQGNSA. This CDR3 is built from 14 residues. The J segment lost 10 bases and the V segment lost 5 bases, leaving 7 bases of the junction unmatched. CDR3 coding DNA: TGTGCCAGCAGCCACGGACAGGGTTGGTCACCCCTCCACTTT. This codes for CASSHGQGWSPLHF.

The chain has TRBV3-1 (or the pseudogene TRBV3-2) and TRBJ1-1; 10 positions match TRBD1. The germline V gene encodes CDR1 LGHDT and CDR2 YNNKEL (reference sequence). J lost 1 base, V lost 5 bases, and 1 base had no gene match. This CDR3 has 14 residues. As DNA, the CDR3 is TGTGCCAGCAGCAGACAGGGGGCGAACACTGAAGCTTTCTTT. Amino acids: CASSRQGANTEAFF.

The DNA for the CDR3 is TGTGCCAGCAGCGCTGACAGGTTGAACACTGAAGCTTTCTTT. Amino acid sequence: CASSADRLNTEAFF. The chain uses TRBV9 and TRBJ1-1; possibly TRBD1 for D (6 bases). V lost 3 bases, J lost 0 bases, and 9 bases lay in between. The CDR3 runs to 14 residues. Germline CDR1 reads SGDLS; CDR2 reads YYNGEE.

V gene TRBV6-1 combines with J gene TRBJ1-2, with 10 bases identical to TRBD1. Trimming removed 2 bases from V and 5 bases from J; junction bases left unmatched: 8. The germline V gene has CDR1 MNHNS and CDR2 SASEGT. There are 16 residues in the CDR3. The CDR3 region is CASSETRQGAIYGYTF. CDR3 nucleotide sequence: TGTGCCAGCAGTGAAACCCGACAGGGGGCGATTTATGGCTACACCTTC.

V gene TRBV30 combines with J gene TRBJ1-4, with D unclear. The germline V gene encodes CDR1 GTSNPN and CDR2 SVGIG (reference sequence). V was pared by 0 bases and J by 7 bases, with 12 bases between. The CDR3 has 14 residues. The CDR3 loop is CAWSVLGLGEKLFF. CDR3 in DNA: TGTGCCTGGAGTGTACTTGGGCTTGGTGAAAAACTGTTTTTT.

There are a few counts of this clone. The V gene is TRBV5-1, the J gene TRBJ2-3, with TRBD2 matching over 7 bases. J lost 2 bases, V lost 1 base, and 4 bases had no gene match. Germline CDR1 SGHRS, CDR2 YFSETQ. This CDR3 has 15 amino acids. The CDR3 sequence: CASSLQRGPTDTQYF. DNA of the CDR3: TGCGCCAGCAGCTTGCAGCGGGGCCCCACAGATACGCAGTATTTT.

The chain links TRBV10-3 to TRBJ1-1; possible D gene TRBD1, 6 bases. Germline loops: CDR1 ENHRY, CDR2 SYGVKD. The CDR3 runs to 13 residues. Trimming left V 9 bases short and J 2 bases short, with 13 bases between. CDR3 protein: CAITGSKNTEAFF. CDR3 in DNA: TGTGCCATTACAGGGTCGAAAAACACTGAAGCTTTCTTT.

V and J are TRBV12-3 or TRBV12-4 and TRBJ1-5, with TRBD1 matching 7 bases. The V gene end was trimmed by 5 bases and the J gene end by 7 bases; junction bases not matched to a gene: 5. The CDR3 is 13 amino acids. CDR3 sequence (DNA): TGTGCCAGCAGTGTACAGGGGTCACAGCCCCAGCATTTT. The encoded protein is CASSVQGSQPQHF.

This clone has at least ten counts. The CDR3 is CASSISGAEQFF. The CDR3 nucleotides read TGTGCCAGTAGTATCTCAGGGGCTGAGCAGTTCTTC. J is TRBJ2-1 and V is TRBV19; D is perhaps TRBD1 (6 bases). Germline CDR1 and CDR2: LNHDA and SQIVND (reference sequence). The CDR3 has 12 residues. V was shortened by 3 bases and J by 9 bases, with 9 bases between the two germline ends.

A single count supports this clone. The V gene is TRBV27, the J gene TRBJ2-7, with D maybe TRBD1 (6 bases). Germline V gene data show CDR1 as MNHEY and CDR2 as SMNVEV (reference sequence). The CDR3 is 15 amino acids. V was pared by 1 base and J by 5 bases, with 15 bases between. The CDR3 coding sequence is TGTGCCAGCAGTTTATTTTTGGCAGGGGCCCACGAGCAGTACTTC. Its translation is CASSLFLAGAHEQYF.

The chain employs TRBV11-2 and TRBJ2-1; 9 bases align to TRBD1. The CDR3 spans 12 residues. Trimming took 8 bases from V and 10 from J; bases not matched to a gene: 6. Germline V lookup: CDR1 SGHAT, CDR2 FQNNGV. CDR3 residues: CASSRQGGEQFF. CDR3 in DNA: TGTGCCAGCTCTCGACAGGGGGGCGAGCAGTTCTTC.

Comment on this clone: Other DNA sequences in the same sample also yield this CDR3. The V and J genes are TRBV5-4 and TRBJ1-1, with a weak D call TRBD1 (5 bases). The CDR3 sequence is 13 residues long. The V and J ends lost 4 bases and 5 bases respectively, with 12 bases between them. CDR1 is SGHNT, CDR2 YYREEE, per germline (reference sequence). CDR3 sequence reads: CASSVQGGTEAFF. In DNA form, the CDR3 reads TGTGCCAGCAGCGTCCAGGGCGGTACTGAAGCTTTCTTT.

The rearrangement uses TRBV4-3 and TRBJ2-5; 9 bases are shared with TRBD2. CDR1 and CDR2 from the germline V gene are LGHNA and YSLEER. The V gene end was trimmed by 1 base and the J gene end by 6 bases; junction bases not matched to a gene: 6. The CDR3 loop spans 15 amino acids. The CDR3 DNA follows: TGCGCCAGCAGCCAAGGGTTAGCGGGGGCGAAGACCCAGTACTTC. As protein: CASSQGLAGAKTQYF.

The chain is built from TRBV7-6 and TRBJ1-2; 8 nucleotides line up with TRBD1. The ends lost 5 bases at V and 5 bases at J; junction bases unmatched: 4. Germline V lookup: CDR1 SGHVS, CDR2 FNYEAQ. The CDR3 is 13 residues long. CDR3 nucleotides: TGTGCCAGCAGCGGACAGGGAAAATATGGCTACACCTTC. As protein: CASSGQGKYGYTF.

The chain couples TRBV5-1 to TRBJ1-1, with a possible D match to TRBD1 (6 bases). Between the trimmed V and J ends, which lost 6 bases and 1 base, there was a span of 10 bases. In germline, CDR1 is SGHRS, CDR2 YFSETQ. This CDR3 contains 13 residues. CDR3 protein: CASTPTGNTEAFF. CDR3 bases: TGCGCCAGCACCCCGACAGGGAACACTGAAGCTTTCTTT. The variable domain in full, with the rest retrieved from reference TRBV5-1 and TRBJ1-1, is KAGVTQTPRYLIKTRGQQVTLSCSPISGHRSVSWYQQTPGQGLQFLFEYFSETQRNKGNFPGRFSGRQFSNSRSEMNVSTLELGDSALYLCASTPTGNTEAFFGQGTRLTVV.

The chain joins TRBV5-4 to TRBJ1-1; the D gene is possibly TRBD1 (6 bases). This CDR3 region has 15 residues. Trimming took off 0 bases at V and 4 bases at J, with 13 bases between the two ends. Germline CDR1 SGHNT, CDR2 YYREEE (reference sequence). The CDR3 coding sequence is TGTGCCAGCAGCTTGGGGGGACAAGGGCCCACTGAAGCTTTCTTT. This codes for CASSLGGQGPTEAFF.

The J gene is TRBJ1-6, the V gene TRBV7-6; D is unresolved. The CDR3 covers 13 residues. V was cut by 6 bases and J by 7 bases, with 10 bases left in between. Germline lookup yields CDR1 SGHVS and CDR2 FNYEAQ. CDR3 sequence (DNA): TGTGCCAGCAGTCCGAGCCAAAATTCACCCCTCCACTTT. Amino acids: CASSPSQNSPLHF.